The next 22 T cell receptor beta chains were all read from a single sample in a study of control samples from healthy donors and cancer patients. TCRdb's table, derived via immunoSEQ multiplex PCR, lists solely in-frame clones and lacks some. The sample gives 40,000 to 50,000 clones, 94% of which show up once; about 24% is in the top ten. The source material was blood. The receptors derive from a man aged 60 to 75 in good health.

CDR3 bases: TGTGCCATCAGTGAGTCGACTAGCCGTACAGATACGCAGTATTTT. It yields the protein CAISESTSRTDTQYF. V and J are TRBV10-3 and TRBJ2-3; 7 nucleotides agree with TRBD2. V lost 0 bases to trimming and J lost 3 bases; unmatched junction nucleotides: 3. CDR1 and CDR2 from the germline V gene are ENHRY and SYGVKD. This CDR3 region has 15 residues.

The table lists this clone with a count of one. The rearrangement uses TRBV5-6 and TRBJ2-7; D gene unclear. The CDR3 consists of 13 residues. Germline CDR1 reads SGHDT; CDR2 reads YYEEEE. Trimming stripped 5 bases from V and 3 bases from J, with 12 bases between. The CDR3 DNA is TGTGCCAGCAGTGAACCCAGGTACTACGAGCAGTACTTC. Translating gives CASSEPRYYEQYF.

The J gene is TRBJ2-3, the V gene TRBV27, with D perhaps TRBD2 (6 bases). Germline CDR1 is MNHEY and CDR2 is SMNVEV (reference sequence). This CDR3 is built from 14 residues. Trimming removed 3 bases at V and 3 bases at J, with 10 bases between. The CDR3 DNA is TGTGCCAGCAGTTTGCTGACTAGGACAGATACGCAGTATTTT. It is translated as CASSLLTRTDTQYF.

The V call is TRBV7-9, the J call TRBJ2-3; D remains unclear. This CDR3 spans 12 amino acids. Per germline, CDR1 SEHNR and CDR2 FQNEAQ (reference sequence). Between the trimmed V and J ends, which lost 3 bases and 6 bases, there was a span of 7 bases. CDR3 in DNA: TGTGCCAGCAGCTTGATGCCGGATACGCAGTATTTT. Translation: CASSLMPDTQYF.

The rearrangement uses TRBV12-3 or TRBV12-4 and TRBJ1-1; no firm D call. The CDR3 has 12 amino acids. The V end was cut by 3 bases, the J end by 4 bases, with 6 bases between. CDR3: CASSFAATEAFF. The CDR3 bases are TGTGCCAGCAGTTTCGCGGCCACTGAAGCTTTCTTT.

The chain has TRBV10-1 and TRBJ1-5; D is undetermined. The germline V and J ends were trimmed by 0 bases and 4 bases, with 7 bases remaining between them. The germline gives CDR1 WNHNN, CDR2 SYGVQD (reference sequence). The CDR3 is made up of 14 amino acids. CDR3 sequence reads: CASSESRKNQPQHF. CDR3 nucleotide sequence: TGCGCCAGCAGTGAGTCCCGGAAAAATCAGCCCCAGCATTTT.

J is TRBJ1-2 and V is TRBV19; D not resolved. The CDR3 runs 15 residues. V shed 8 bases and J shed 4 bases, with 20 bases lying between them. CDR1 and CDR2 (germline): LNHDA, SQIVND (reference sequence). CDR3: CASLPDRLGGYGYTF. The CDR3, as DNA: TGTGCCAGTCTCCCTGACCGTTTAGGAGGCTATGGCTACACCTTC. Based on the CDR3 plus reference TRBV19 and TRBJ1-2, the full variable domain is DGGITQSPKYLFRKEGQNVTLSCEQNLNHDAMYWYRQDPGQGLRLIYYSQIVNDFQKGDIAEGYSVSREKKESFPLTVTSAQKNPTAFYLCASLPDRLGGYGYTFGSGTRLTVV.

V is TRBV5-4 and J is TRBJ2-1, with a tentative D call TRBD1 (5 bases). In germline, CDR1 is SGHNT, CDR2 YYREEE (reference sequence). Trimming took 1 base from V and 1 from J, leaving 9 bases between them. CDR3 length: 15 amino acids. The CDR3 bases are TGTGCCAGCAGCTTGCGGCAGGGATCCTACAATGAGCAGTTCTTC. This gives the protein CASSLRQGSYNEQFF.

V and J are TRBV11-2 and TRBJ1-3; 8 positions agree with TRBD1. The junction had 6 bases not matched to a gene; V was cut back by 5 bases and J by 0 bases. This CDR3 has 16 amino acids. Looked up from germline, CDR1 is SGHAT and CDR2 is FQNNGV. The CDR3 nucleotides are TGTGCCAGCAGCCCTGTGGACAGGGCCTCTGGAAACACCATATATTTT. Translation: CASSPVDRASGNTIYF.

This chain joins TRBV18 and TRBJ2-2, with a weak D call TRBD2 (5 bases). Trimming took off 5 bases at V and 5 bases at J, with 12 bases between the two ends. The germline V gene encodes CDR1 KGHSH and CDR2 LQKENI. This CDR3 comprises 14 residues. CDR3: CASSGEIQTGELFF. Written as DNA, the CDR3 is TGTGCCAGCTCAGGGGAGATCCAAACCGGGGAGCTGTTTTTT.

This chain links TRBV9 with TRBJ1-5; no firm D call. V lost 0 bases to trimming and J lost 9 bases, with 10 bases between them. CDR3 size: 13 residues. Germline CDR1 is SGDLS and CDR2 is YYNGEE. The CDR3 reads CASSVEPKPPQHF. The CDR3 DNA is TGTGCCAGCAGCGTAGAACCGAAACCGCCCCAGCATTTT.

This rearrangement joins TRBV28 to TRBJ2-1; 8 bases line up with TRBD2. The ends lost 2 bases at V and 4 bases at J; junction bases unmatched: 4. The germline gives CDR1 MDHEN, CDR2 SYDVKM. The CDR3 covers 15 residues. In nucleotides, the CDR3 is TGTGCCAGCAGTTTAATGCCTAGCGGGTACAATGAGCAGTTCTTC. It encodes CASSLMPSGYNEQFF.

The sample holds one count of this clone. The chain is built from TRBV28 and TRBJ2-1, with D possibly matching TRBD1 (5 bases). This CDR3 is built from 14 residues. The germline V and J ends were trimmed by 6 bases and 0 bases, with 9 bases remaining between them. CDR1 and CDR2 (germline): MDHEN, SYDVKM. Written as DNA, the CDR3 is TGTGCCAGCAGGCTAGACAGCTCCTACAATGAGCAGTTCTTC. As protein: CASRLDSSYNEQFF. The complete variable domain, with remaining parts taken from reference TRBV28 and TRBJ2-1, reads DVKVTQSSRYLVKRTGEKVFLECVQDMDHENMFWYRQDPGLGLRLIYFSYDVKMKEKGDIPEGYSVSREKKERFSLILESASTNQTSMYLCASRLDSSYNEQFFGPGTRLTVL.

In the case of this clone: Other nucleotide sequences from this sample produce the same CDR3. This sequence joins TRBV28 and TRBJ2-7; TRBD1 matches 9 bases. The CDR3 has 14 residues. J was trimmed by 5 bases and V by 4 bases; bases with no gene match: 6. The germline V gene encodes CDR1 MDHEN and CDR2 SYDVKM. The CDR3 DNA sequence: TGTGCCAGCAGTTGGGGGGGACAGGGTAACGAGCAGTACTTC. Amino acids: CASSWGGQGNEQYF.

This chain uses TRBV10-3 with TRBJ1-3, with a tentative D call TRBD1 (5 bases). CDR3 length: 16 residues. Trimming pared 4 bases from V and 2 bases from J, leaving 15 bases between. In germline, CDR1 is ENHRY, CDR2 SYGVKD. The CDR3 bases are TGTGCCATCAGTGCGTCGGGGGGTACGGCTGGAAACACCATATATTTT. Its protein product is CAISASGGTAGNTIYF.

The CDR3 reads CASSSGSRALSNEQFF. In nucleotides, the CDR3 is TGTGCCAGCAGCTCCGGGTCCAGGGCGCTTAGCAATGAGCAGTTCTTC. This sequence joins TRBV11-2 and TRBJ2-1; a possible D gene is TRBD1 (5 bases). Trimming pared 4 bases from V and 6 bases from J, leaving 19 bases between. This CDR3 region has 16 residues. CDR1 is SGHAT, CDR2 FQNNGV, per germline.

The V call is TRBV11-2, the J call TRBJ2-5, with 14 bases matching TRBD2. The CDR3 length is 16 residues. V lost 1 base and J lost 4; bases outside the gene matches: 2. The germline CDR1 and CDR2 sequences are SGHAT and FQNNGV. The CDR3 protein is CASSLAGLAGAETQYF. The CDR3 DNA follows: TGTGCCAGCAGCTTAGCGGGACTAGCGGGAGCAGAGACCCAGTACTTC.

The genes are TRBV7-9 and TRBJ2-1; maybe TRBD2 (6 bases). Germline V gene sequence: CDR1 SEHNR, CDR2 FQNEAQ (reference sequence). CDR3 length: 14 amino acids. The V end was cut by 2 bases, the J end by 10 bases, with 15 bases between. The CDR3 DNA follows: TGTGCCAGCAGCTTATTCTGGGGTGCGGGGGAGCAGTTCTTC. This encodes CASSLFWGAGEQFF.

Note on this clone: A junction end diverges from the germline sequence, so it may reflect a read error. The rearrangement links TRBV28 to TRBJ2-6; D is unclear. The CDR3 is 12 amino acids. From germline, CDR1 is MDHEN and CDR2 SYDVKM. DNA for the CDR3: TGTGCCAGCAGATCTGGAGCCAACGTCCTGACTTTC. Protein: CASRSGANVLTF.

This clone came up once. V and J are TRBV7-8 and TRBJ1-3; the D gene is possibly TRBD1 (6 bases). V lost 5 bases to trimming and J lost 2 bases, with 7 bases between them. The CDR3 loop spans 13 amino acids. The germline V gene has CDR1 SGHVS and CDR2 FQNEAQ. The DNA for the CDR3 is TGTGCCAGCAGCCGGGGGCCTGGAAACACCATATATTTT. Protein sequence: CASSRGPGNTIYF.

The rearrangement uses TRBV19 and TRBJ2-4; no reliable D call. The germline gives CDR1 LNHDA, CDR2 SQIVND (reference sequence). This CDR3 spans 13 amino acids. V lost 4 bases to trimming and J lost 4 bases, with 8 bases between them. The CDR3 nucleotides read TGTGCCAGTAGTAGATCCAGAAAAAACATTCAGTACTTC. As protein: CASSRSRKNIQYF.

This chain uses TRBV10-3 with TRBJ1-1, with a tentative D call TRBD1 (5 bases). From germline, CDR1 is ENHRY and CDR2 SYGVKD. V was trimmed by 0 bases and J by 10 bases, leaving 12 bases between them. The CDR3 extends over 13 amino acids. CDR3 protein: CAISESGQGGAFF. Written as DNA, the CDR3 is TGTGCCATCAGTGAGTCGGGGCAGGGAGGAGCTTTCTTT.